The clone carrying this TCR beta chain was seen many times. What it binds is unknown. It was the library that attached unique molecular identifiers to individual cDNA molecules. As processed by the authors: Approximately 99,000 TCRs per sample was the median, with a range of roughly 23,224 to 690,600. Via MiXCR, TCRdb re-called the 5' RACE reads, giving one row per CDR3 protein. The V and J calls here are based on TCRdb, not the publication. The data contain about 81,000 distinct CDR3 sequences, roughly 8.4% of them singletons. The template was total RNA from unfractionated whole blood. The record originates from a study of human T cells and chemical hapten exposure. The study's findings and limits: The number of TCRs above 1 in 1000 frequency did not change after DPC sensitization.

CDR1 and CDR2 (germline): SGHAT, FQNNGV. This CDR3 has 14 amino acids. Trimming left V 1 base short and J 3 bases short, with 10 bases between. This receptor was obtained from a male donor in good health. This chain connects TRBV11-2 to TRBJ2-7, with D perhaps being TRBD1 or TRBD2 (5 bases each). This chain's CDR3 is CASSLVGTNYEQYF. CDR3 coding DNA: TGTGCCAGCAGCTTAGTCGGGACCAACTACGAGCAGTACTTC. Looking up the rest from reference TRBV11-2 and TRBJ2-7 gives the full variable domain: EAGVAQSPRYKIIEKRQSVAFWCNPISGHATLYWYQQILGQGPKLLIQFQNNGVVDDSQLPKDRFSAERLKGVDSTLKIQPAKLEDSAVYLCASSLVGTNYEQYFGPGTRLTVT.